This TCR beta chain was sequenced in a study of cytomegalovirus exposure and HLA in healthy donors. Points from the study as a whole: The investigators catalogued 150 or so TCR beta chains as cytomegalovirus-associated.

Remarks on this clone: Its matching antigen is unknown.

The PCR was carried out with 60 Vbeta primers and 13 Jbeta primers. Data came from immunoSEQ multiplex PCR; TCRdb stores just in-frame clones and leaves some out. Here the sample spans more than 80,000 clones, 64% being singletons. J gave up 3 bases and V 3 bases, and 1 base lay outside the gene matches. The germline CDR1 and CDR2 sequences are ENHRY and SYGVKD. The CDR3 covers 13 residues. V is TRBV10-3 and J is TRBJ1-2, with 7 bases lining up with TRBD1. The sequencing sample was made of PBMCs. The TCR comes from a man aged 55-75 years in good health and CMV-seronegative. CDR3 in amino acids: CAISEGQDYGYTF. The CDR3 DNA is TGTGCCATCAGTGAAGGACAGGACTATGGCTACACCTTC.